Included here is one TCR beta chain sequence, with context. This sample is drawn from a study of blood T cell repertoires in COVID-19. Study information: COVID-19 samples collected from the United States, Italy and Spain covered acute and convalescent phases. Sample material is recorded as cDNA or gDNA derived from T cells, B-cell-depleted T cells, or PBMCs.

Original handling: Amplification with reference gene primers provided the estimates of nucleated cell counts. Only in-frame clones appear in the TCRdb table, and some are missing; sequencing was by immunoSEQ multiplex PCR. D and trimming come from the DNA, and the V and J calls and clone size come from that table. The sample shows about 100,000 clones, 71% of them seen only once. This CDR3 spans 15 amino acids. With 3 bases removed from V and 2 bases from J, the gap between germline ends came to 14 bases. CDR1 and CDR2 from the germline V gene are SNHLY and FYNNEI. This rearrangement joins TRBV2 to TRBJ2-7, with TRBD2 as a possible D gene (6 bases). What was sequenced was peripheral blood. The receptor comes from a middle-aged woman with acute or convalescent COVID-19. Here the CDR3 reads CASSDGSLPTYEQYF. CDR3 in DNA: TGTGCCAGCAGTGACGGGAGCCTCCCTACCTACGAGCAGTACTTC. Variable domain in full (rest from reference TRBV2 and TRBJ2-7): EPEVTQTPSHQVTQMGQEVILRCVPISNHLYFYWYRQILGQKVEFLVSFYNNEISEKSEIFDDQFSVERPDGSNFTLKIRSTKLEDSAMYFCASSDGSLPTYEQYFGPGTRLTVT.